These 6 T cell receptor beta chains were all obtained from the same sample, sequenced in a study of T-cell memory formation after mild COVID-19. TCRdb analysed the 5' RACE reads with MiXCR anew, one entry per CDR3 protein. The sample contains 400,000 to 450,000 distinct CDR3 sequences, roughly 18% of which appear only once. The sample comprised PBMCs or a T cell subset sorted from them (not recorded which). These receptors all stem from a man between 18 and 29 years old who had mild COVID-19 (a few samples of this study predate the infection). Cell type and time point are not known.

The chain couples TRBV20-1 to TRBJ2-4; D call uncertain. This CDR3 comprises 13 residues. Trimming shortened V by 1 base and J by 2 bases, and 6 bases separated the two germline ends. Germline V gene data show CDR1 as DFQATT and CDR2 as SNEGSKA (reference sequence). In nucleotides, the CDR3 is TGCAGTGCTAGAGTGGGGACCAAAAACATTCAGTACTTC. Translated: CSARVGTKNIQYF.

This clonotype was counted ten times or more. The chain combines TRBV20-1 with TRBJ1-4; D gene ambiguous. The CDR3 totals 12 residues. With 3 bases removed from V and 2 bases from J, the gap between germline ends came to 4 bases. Germline-derived CDR1 and CDR2 are DFQATT and SNEGSKA (reference sequence). The CDR3 reads CSASRTNEKLFF. DNA for the CDR3: TGCAGTGCTAGCCGGACTAATGAAAAACTGTTTTTT.

The table lists this clonotype with a few counts. The chain is built from TRBV12-3 or TRBV12-4 and TRBJ2-7; no firm D call. V dropped 5 bases and J dropped 0 bases, with 11 bases sitting between them. The CDR3 runs to 14 residues. CDR3 nucleotide sequence: TGTGCCAGCAGTCCCCGTGGCATCTCCTACGAGCAGTACTTC. This encodes CASSPRGISYEQYF.

The chain employs TRBV7-9 and TRBJ2-5, with 8 bases identical to TRBD2. V was pared by 4 bases and J by 5 bases, with 12 bases of the junction left unmatched. CDR3 length: 16 residues. Germline V gives CDR1 SEHNR, CDR2 FQNEAQ (reference sequence). CDR3 DNA sequence: TGTGCCAGCAGCTCGCCCATCGGGGGGGCCTGGGAGACCCAGTACTTC. It encodes CASSSPIGGAWETQYF.

This clonotype was detected a few times. CDR3 residues: CASSQTPMGINSPLHF. DNA for the CDR3: TGTGCCAGCAGCCAGACACCGATGGGGATTAATTCACCCCTCCACTTT. The V and J genes are TRBV7-2 and TRBJ1-6, with D unclear. In germline, CDR1 is SGHTA, CDR2 FQGNSA. The CDR3 extends over 16 amino acids. V shed 5 bases and J shed 6 bases, with 17 bases lying between them. Looking up the rest from reference TRBV7-2 and TRBJ1-6 gives the full variable domain: GAGVSQSPSNKVTEKGKDVELRCDPISGHTALYWYRQSLGQGLEFLIYFQGNSAPDKSGLPSDRFSAERTGGSVSTLTIQRTQQEDSAVYLCASSQTPMGINSPLHFGNGTRLTVT.

This clonotype was found many times. The chain combines TRBV6-5 with TRBJ1-1; D not resolved. This CDR3 spans 14 amino acids. Germline assignment: CDR1 MNHEY and CDR2 SVGAGI. V lost 0 bases to trimming and J lost 1 base, with 6 bases between them. Written as DNA, the CDR3 is TGTGCCAGCAGTTACTCCGGTGGGAACACTGAAGCTTTCTTT. Translating gives CASSYSGGNTEAFF.